A single sample gave rise to the 28 T cell receptor beta chains below, sequenced in a study of T cell repertoires in cytomegalovirus infection. TCRdb redid the calling of the reads with MiXCR, one entry per CDR3 protein. This repertoire shows about half a million distinct CDR3 sequences, approximately 46% found once; its top ten account for about 39%. The antigens these receptors bind are not known. Sequences were derived from cultured PBMCs, sampled from culture after CMV antigen stimulation. These receptors all stem from a human donor in good health (CMV status not recorded). Some clones in this sample may be carry-over from other donors' samples.

This clonotype was picked up a small number of times. The gene calls are TRBV12-3 or TRBV12-4 and TRBJ1-1; D possibly corresponds to TRBD1 (5 bases). V was clipped by 4 bases and J by 5 bases, with 14 bases between them. This CDR3 comprises 14 residues. This chain's CDR3 is CASSWGWGRTEAFF. DNA for the CDR3: TGTGCCAGCAGTTGGGGATGGGGACGGACTGAAGCTTTCTTT.

The V and J genes are TRBV7-9 and TRBJ2-5; D uncertain. CDR1 and CDR2 (germline): SEHNR, FQNEAQ (reference sequence). Trimming took 5 bases from V and 1 from J, leaving 26 bases between them. CDR3 length equals 19 residues. As DNA, the CDR3 is TGTGCCAGCAGCGAACCGGCGCAGGTCCCACGACCACTCCAAGAGACCCAGTACTTC. It encodes CASSEPAQVPRPLQETQYF.

V is TRBV7-9 and J is TRBJ1-4; no clear D gene. V was cut by 1 base and J by 8 bases, with 8 bases left in between. The germline V gene encodes CDR1 SEHNR and CDR2 FQNEAQ (reference sequence). The CDR3 is 13 residues long. The CDR3 DNA reads as TGTGCCAGCAGCTTAGTTTCGGACGAAAAACTGTTTTTT. This translates into CASSLVSDEKLFF.

There are a few counts of this clonotype. V is TRBV27 and J is TRBJ1-1; D remains ambiguous. V dropped 4 bases and J dropped 8 bases, with 17 bases sitting between them. CDR1 MNHEY and CDR2 SMNVEV come from the germline V gene (reference sequence). The CDR3 is 14 residues long. The CDR3 region has the DNA TGTGCCAGCAGTTCTTTAATGGACGGGATAGAAGCTTTCTTT. This sequence encodes CASSSLMDGIEAFF.

In this sample, this clonotype turned up a few times. The chain uses TRBV7-2 and TRBJ1-1, with D tentatively TRBD1 (5 bases). From germline, CDR1 is SGHTA and CDR2 FQGNSA. The CDR3 runs 14 residues. Trimming pared 5 bases from V and 8 bases from J, leaving 18 bases between. The chain's CDR3 is CASSKIRVLEEAFF. The CDR3 DNA follows: TGTGCCAGCAGCAAAATCAGGGTACTGGAGGAAGCTTTCTTT.

This clonotype has more than one count but fewer than ten. CDR3 sequence reads: CASSVGVQPQHF. Written as DNA, the CDR3 is TGTGCCAGCAGCGTAGGGGTGCAGCCCCAGCATTTT. The chain has TRBV7-2 and TRBJ1-5, with a tentative D call TRBD1 (5 bases). Deletions cut 5 bases from V and 7 bases from J, with 9 bases between. Germline V gene sequence: CDR1 SGHTA, CDR2 FQGNSA. The CDR3 length is 12 residues.

This chain connects TRBV5-5 to TRBJ2-3, with 16 bases lining up with TRBD2. CDR1 and CDR2 from the germline V gene are SGHKS and YYEKEE (reference sequence). V dropped 4 bases and J dropped 6; count of bases not matched to a gene: 5. The CDR3 extends over 16 amino acids. CDR3 bases: TGTGCCAGCAGCATTGGGACTAGCGGGAGGGATGATACGCAGTATTTT. Translating it yields CASSIGTSGRDDTQYF.

This clonotype has just a few counts. The V gene is TRBV6-1, the J gene TRBJ1-6; D not certain. V was trimmed by 10 bases and J by 7 bases, leaving 14 bases between them. Germline lookup yields CDR1 MNHNS and CDR2 SASEGT. The CDR3 consists of 13 residues. CDR3 nucleotide sequence: TGTGCCACCCTAGAGCGGAAGAATTCACCCCTCCACTTT. Translation gives CATLERKNSPLHF.

The chain recombines TRBV5-4 with TRBJ2-2, with 15 nucleotides matching TRBD2. Germline V gene sequence: CDR1 SGHNT, CDR2 YYREEE (reference sequence). The V and J ends lost 0 bases and 5 bases, in that order; junction bases with no gene match: 5. The CDR3 contains 18 residues. The CDR3 sequence is CASSLEGLAGGKTGELFF. The CDR3 DNA sequence: TGTGCCAGCAGCTTGGAGGGACTAGCGGGGGGCAAAACCGGGGAGCTGTTTTTT.

The gene calls are TRBV6-5 and TRBJ1-2, with D unclear. Germline V gives CDR1 MNHEY, CDR2 SVGAGI. CDR3 length equals 18 residues. V dropped 0 bases and J dropped 1 base, with 18 bases sitting between them. The CDR3 sequence: CASSYSYGREGGNYGYTF. The CDR3 DNA follows: TGTGCCAGCAGTTACTCTTATGGACGGGAGGGCGGTAACTATGGCTACACCTTC.

The rearrangement uses TRBV20-1 and TRBJ2-7, with TRBD1 matching 7 bases. The CDR3 loop spans 13 amino acids. CDR1 is DFQATT, CDR2 SNEGSKA, per germline (reference sequence). The J segment lost 2 bases and the V segment lost 4 bases, leaving 5 bases of the junction unmatched. The CDR3 protein is CSATDRAPYEQYF. CDR3 sequence (DNA): TGCAGTGCTACCGACAGGGCCCCCTACGAGCAGTACTTC.

The CDR3 loop reads CSARGAGEVEKLFF. The CDR3 DNA is TGCAGTGCTAGAGGGGCAGGGGAGGTTGAAAAACTGTTTTTT. The chain joins TRBV20-1 to TRBJ1-4; D is possibly TRBD1 (6 bases). This CDR3 comprises 14 residues. The V end was cut by 1 base, the J end by 7 bases, with 13 bases between. From germline, CDR1 is DFQATT and CDR2 SNEGSKA (reference sequence).

The chain has TRBV29-1 and TRBJ2-1; TRBD2 matches at 11 bases. The CDR3 runs to 14 residues. The V segment lost 4 bases and the J segment 9 bases; nucleotides outside the gene matches: 8. Per germline, CDR1 SQVTM and CDR2 ANQGSEA. The CDR3 protein is CSVATSGSGREQFF. The CDR3 DNA sequence: TGCAGCGTTGCTACTAGCGGGAGCGGACGTGAGCAGTTCTTC.

The chain joins TRBV19 to TRBJ1-6; no reliable D call. Germline CDR1 is LNHDA and CDR2 is SQIVND (reference sequence). CDR3 length: 14 residues. Trimming took off 3 bases at V and 8 bases at J, with 11 bases between the two ends. CDR3 in amino acids: CASSIGGLDSPLHF. In DNA, the CDR3 is TGTGCCAGTAGTATCGGCGGGCTGGATTCACCCCTCCACTTT.

This clonotype came up a few times. The rearrangement links TRBV20-1 to TRBJ2-1; D is tentatively TRBD1 or TRBD2 (5 bases each). V was trimmed by 1 base and J by 7 bases, leaving 17 bases between them. Per the germline V gene, CDR1 is DFQATT and CDR2 is SNEGSKA (reference sequence). The length of the CDR3 is 15 residues. In nucleotides, the CDR3 is TGCAGTGCTAGAGGCCCGGGGCAGATAAAAAATGAGCAGTTCTTC. This codes for CSARGPGQIKNEQFF.

The chain recombines TRBV5-1 with TRBJ2-5; D may be TRBD1 (6 bases). The CDR3 sequence is 14 residues long. Trimming stripped 4 bases from V and 5 bases from J, with 15 bases between. CDR1 and CDR2 from the germline V gene are SGHRS and YFSETQ. The CDR3 DNA follows: TGCGCCAGCAGCGTCGCGAGCCAGGGGGAGACCCAGTACTTC. Encoded protein: CASSVASQGETQYF.

V is TRBV6-2 or TRBV6-3 and J is TRBJ1-6; D gene uncertain. Germline V gene data show CDR1 as MNHEY and CDR2 as SVGEGT. V was shortened by 2 bases and J by 7 bases, with 6 bases between the two germline ends. The CDR3 runs to 13 residues. The CDR3 DNA sequence: TGTGCCAGCAGTTACGTCGGAAATTCACCCCTCCACTTT. Its protein product is CASSYVGNSPLHF.

This clonotype was counted a single time. This sequence joins TRBV7-9 and TRBJ2-1, with TRBD2 identical over 7 bases. The CDR3 runs 16 residues. J lost 4 bases, V lost 1 base, and 7 bases had no gene match. The germline V gene has CDR1 SEHNR and CDR2 FQNEAQ (reference sequence). The chain's CDR3 is CASSLVAGVRYNEQFF. The CDR3 DNA reads TGTGCCAGCAGCTTAGTTGCGGGGGTAAGGTACAATGAGCAGTTCTTC.

The chain is built from TRBV27 and TRBJ1-1, with D tentatively TRBD1 (6 bases). The V and J ends lost 3 bases and 7 bases respectively, with 15 bases between them. The CDR3 is 14 residues long. CDR1 MNHEY and CDR2 SMNVEV come from the germline V gene (reference sequence). The CDR3 loop is CASSFRGGSGEAFF. Here the CDR3 DNA reads TGTGCCAGCAGTTTCAGAGGGGGTTCGGGTGAAGCTTTCTTT.

This rearrangement joins TRBV7-2 to TRBJ2-1; TRBD1 matches at 10 bases. From germline, CDR1 is SGHTA and CDR2 FQGNSA. There are 16 residues in the CDR3. V was pared by 5 bases and J by 6 bases, with 10 bases of the junction left unmatched. The CDR3 sequence: CASSQYRQGASNEQFF. The CDR3 DNA is TGTGCCAGCAGCCAATACCGACAGGGGGCGTCCAATGAGCAGTTCTTC.

The chain has TRBV3-1 and TRBJ2-7; D is uncertain. The germline gives CDR1 LGHDT, CDR2 YNNKEL (reference sequence). This CDR3 spans 13 amino acids. V was trimmed by 0 bases and J by 7 bases, leaving 10 bases between them. CDR3 sequence: CASSQEVRREQYF. CDR3 DNA sequence: TGTGCCAGCAGCCAAGAGGTTAGAAGAGAGCAGTACTTC.

The chain combines TRBV7-2 with TRBJ2-7, with 12 bases identical to TRBD2. The CDR3 spans 17 residues. CDR1 is SGHTA and CDR2 is FQGNSA in the germline V gene. Trimming took 5 bases from V and 2 from J; bases not matched to a gene: 10. CDR3 in DNA: TGTGCCAGCAGCCGCGTTCCACTAGCGGGAGGAGCCTACGAGCAGTACTTC. This sequence encodes CASSRVPLAGGAYEQYF.

The genes are TRBV27 and TRBJ2-1; 7 nucleotides match TRBD2. In germline, CDR1 is MNHEY, CDR2 SMNVEV (reference sequence). V gave up 2 bases and J gave up 3 bases; unmatched junction bases: 1. CDR3 size: 14 residues. In DNA, the CDR3 is TGTGCCAGCAGTTTAGCGGGAGACTACAATGAGCAGTTCTTC. It translates to CASSLAGDYNEQFF.

This clonotype occurred many times. This rearrangement joins TRBV7-9 to TRBJ1-5; D call uncertain. The CDR3 is 12 amino acids. Looked up from germline, CDR1 is SEHNR and CDR2 is FQNEAQ (reference sequence). The V end was cut by 6 bases, the J end by 7 bases, with 10 bases between. CDR3 coding DNA: TGTGCCAGCAGGCAAGGCGGCCAGCCCCAGCATTTT. This codes for CASRQGGQPQHF. Using reference TRBV7-9 and TRBJ1-5 for the parts outside the CDR3, the full variable domain is DTGVSQNPRHKITKRGQNVTFRCDPISEHNRLYWYRQTLGQGPEFLTYFQNEAQLEKSRLLSDRFSAERPKGSFSTLEIQRTEQGDSAMYLCASRQGGQPQHFGDGTRLSIL.

CDR3 residues: CASSLGLGDSSYEQYF. DNA for the CDR3: TGTGCCAGCAGCTTAGGTCTCGGGGACTCCTCCTACGAGCAGTACTTC. This rearrangement joins TRBV7-9 to TRBJ2-7, with D maybe TRBD2 (6 bases). This CDR3 is built from 16 residues. The V end was cut by 1 base, the J end by 0 bases, with 13 bases between. Looked up from germline, CDR1 is SEHNR and CDR2 is FQNEAQ (reference sequence). Full variable domain (remainder filled in from reference TRBV7-9 and TRBJ2-7): DTGVSQNPRHKITKRGQNVTFRCDPISEHNRLYWYRQTLGQGPEFLTYFQNEAQLEKSRLLSDRFSAERPKGSFSTLEIQRTEQGDSAMYLCASSLGLGDSSYEQYFGPGTRLTVT.

The chain carries TRBV7-6 and TRBJ1-5; TRBD1 agrees at 8 bases. The CDR3 contains 16 residues. Germline CDR1 SGHVS, CDR2 FNYEAQ. V trimming: 5 bases; J trimming: 2 bases; junction bases outside the gene matches: 8. CDR3 residues: CASSPSSGQGNQPQHF. The CDR3 DNA reads as TGTGCCAGCAGCCCCTCCTCGGGACAGGGCAATCAGCCCCAGCATTTT. Together with reference TRBV7-6 and TRBJ1-5, the CDR3 gives the full variable domain: GAGVSQSPRYKVTKRGQDVALRCDPISGHVSLYWYRQALGQGPEFLTYFNYEAQQDKSGLPNDRFSAERPEGSISTLTIQRTEQRDSAMYRCASSPSSGQGNQPQHFGDGTRLSIL.

This clonotype is a singleton in its sample. V gene TRBV5-6 combines with J gene TRBJ1-1, with a tentative D call TRBD1 (6 bases). This CDR3 is built from 14 residues. The germline V gene has CDR1 SGHDT and CDR2 YYEEEE. Trimming took 1 base from V and 4 from J, leaving 11 bases between them. CDR3 nucleotides: TGTGCCAGCAGCTTGCGGGGGGCGAGCACTGAAGCTTTCTTT. Its translation is CASSLRGASTEAFF.

The rearrangement links TRBV7-2 to TRBJ2-7, with 8 bases lining up with TRBD1. The trim removed 3 bases at V and 2 bases at J, leaving 6 bases unmatched. This CDR3 comprises 15 residues. Germline assignment: CDR1 SGHTA and CDR2 FQGNSA. Here the CDR3 reads CASSFRQGKPYEQYF. CDR3 nucleotide sequence: TGTGCCAGCAGCTTCCGACAGGGGAAACCCTACGAGCAGTACTTC.